What follows are 18 T cell receptor beta chains derived from one specimen sequenced in a study of blood T cells in healthy people across ages. Primers used in a second PCR of about 6 to 11 cycles were a sample-barcoded 5' primer and a J-beta primer mix. MiXCR, applied by TCRdb to the 5' RACE reads, yields one record per CDR3 protein. The repertoire holds roughly 1.6 million distinct CDR3 sequences, with roughly 32% as singletons. Source material: blood. These receptors all stem from a woman younger than 45 in good health.

J is TRBJ2-1 and V is TRBV10-3, with 8 bases aligning to TRBD2. Germline assignment: CDR1 ENHRY and CDR2 SYGVKD. The V and J ends lost 4 bases and 4 bases, in that order; junction bases with no gene match: 6. The CDR3 sequence is 15 residues long. The CDR3, as DNA: TGTGCCATCAGTGGGGGCGGGAGGACTTACAATGAGCAGTTCTTC. Its translation is CAISGGGRTYNEQFF.

J is TRBJ1-1 and V is TRBV4-2, with TRBD1 as a possible D gene (5 bases). V dropped 4 bases and J dropped 7 bases, with 19 bases sitting between them. CDR1 is LGHNA and CDR2 is YNFKEQ in the germline V gene. The CDR3 spans 15 residues. The CDR3 DNA is TGTGCCAGCAGCCCCACCGGGCAGGGCTGGGGTGAAGCTTTCTTT. Amino acid sequence: CASSPTGQGWGEAFF.

This chain links TRBV25-1 with TRBJ2-1; TRBD2 matches at 12 bases. V lost 6 bases to trimming and J lost 10 bases; unmatched junction nucleotides: 10. Germline CDR1 is MGHDK and CDR2 is SYGVNS. The CDR3 has 15 amino acids. The CDR3 sequence: CASRATSGSVWEQFF. The CDR3 nucleotides read TGTGCCAGCAGGGCGACTAGCGGGAGTGTTTGGGAGCAGTTCTTC.

The V and J genes are TRBV27 and TRBJ2-7; the D is unclear. The V end was cut by 6 bases, the J end by 4 bases, with 13 bases between. The V gene's germline CDR1 is MNHEY and CDR2 SMNVEV (reference sequence). The CDR3 has 13 residues. The CDR3 bases are TGTGCCAGCAGCCCCCGCAACGGGTACGAGCAGTACTTC. This sequence encodes CASSPRNGYEQYF.

This clonotype occurred a few times. The CDR3 DNA follows: TGTGCCATCAGTGATCCGCCTGGGGAAGATACGCAGTATTTT. Translated: CAISDPPGEDTQYF. The rearrangement uses TRBV10-3 and TRBJ2-3; D is uncertain. Germline values: CDR1 ENHRY, CDR2 SYGVKD. The CDR3 runs to 14 residues. V lost 3 bases and J lost 5, with 12 bases in between.

A word on this clonotype: An end of the junction does not agree with germline; a read error may underlie this. The chain carries TRBV27 and TRBJ1-5; 7 positions match TRBD1. In germline, CDR1 is MNHEY, CDR2 SMNVEV (reference sequence). This CDR3 has 14 residues. CDR3 region: CAGSLRAGGQPQHF. The CDR3 DNA follows: TGTGCCGGCAGTTTACGGGCAGGGGGTCAGCCCCAGCATTTT.

This clonotype was detected a few times. The V call is TRBV20-1, the J call TRBJ1-1; a weak D match, TRBD1 (5 bases). CDR1 DFQATT and CDR2 SNEGSKA come from the germline V gene (reference sequence). Deletions cut 6 bases from V and 11 bases from J, with 16 bases between. The CDR3 consists of 11 residues. Written as DNA, the CDR3 is TGCAGTGCATACGAGGGGCTAGTTGCTTTCTTT. Amino acid sequence: CSAYEGLVAFF.

This clonotype was seen ten or more times. This chain connects TRBV20-1 to TRBJ2-1; D remains unclear. CDR1 and CDR2 (germline): DFQATT, SNEGSKA (reference sequence). V lost 7 bases, J lost 5 bases, and 18 bases lay in between. The CDR3 has 14 residues. The CDR3 spells CSGGRTGNNNEQFF. The CDR3 DNA sequence: TGCAGTGGCGGAAGGACGGGCAACAACAATGAGCAGTTCTTC.

The rearrangement links TRBV4-1 to TRBJ2-5; either TRBD1 or TRBD2 may supply D (5 bases each). V shed 2 bases and J shed 5 bases, with 21 bases lying between them. The CDR3 length is 17 residues. CDR1 and CDR2 from the germline V gene are MGHRA and YSYEKL. This chain's CDR3 is CASSQTGTRQSRETQYF. The CDR3 DNA follows: TGCGCCAGCAGCCAAACGGGGACCCGACAGTCTAGGGAGACCCAGTACTTC.

This clonotype was observed a few times. V and J are TRBV12-3 or TRBV12-4 and TRBJ2-7; the match to TRBD1 covers 9 bases. The CDR3 runs 13 residues. With 5 bases clipped from V and 10 bases from J, the junction kept 9 bases outside the gene matches. CDR3 sequence: CASSALLQGAQYF. The DNA of the CDR3 is TGTGCCAGCAGTGCGCTGCTACAGGGGGCACAGTACTTC.

The chain joins TRBV20-1 to TRBJ2-3; 10 nucleotides agree with TRBD2. Germline V lookup: CDR1 DFQATT, CDR2 SNEGSKA (reference sequence). Trimming cost V 5 bases and J 6 bases; bases outside gene matches: 11. The CDR3 is 15 residues long. The CDR3, as DNA: TGCAGTGCTCCTCCCCAGCGGGGGGGAATGGATACGCAGTATTTT. Translation: CSAPPQRGGMDTQYF.

This clonotype was detected ten times or more. The chain uses TRBV29-1 and TRBJ2-1; 12 bases line up with TRBD2. V was pared by 5 bases and J by 2 bases, with 4 bases of the junction left unmatched. This CDR3 contains 15 residues. Germline CDR1 and CDR2: SQVTM and ANQGSEA. CDR3 protein: CSVSWTSGAYNEQFF. CDR3 DNA sequence: TGCAGCGTTTCTTGGACTAGCGGGGCCTACAATGAGCAGTTCTTC.

The CDR3 region has the DNA TGTGCCAGCAACCCAACCCTAGCGGGGGACATCCATGAGCAGTTCTTC. This encodes CASNPTLAGDIHEQFF. The chain combines TRBV7-2 with TRBJ2-1, with 10 bases identical to TRBD2. In germline, CDR1 is SGHTA, CDR2 FQGNSA. The CDR3 length is 16 residues. Unmatched junction bases numbered 14, after V lost 7 bases and J lost 8 bases.

The CDR3 DNA sequence: TGCAGTGCTAGCACCCCGGGGCAAATCAGTGGAGGGAACTATGGCTACACCTTC. Amino acids: CSASTPGQISGGNYGYTF. The chain is built from TRBV20-1 and TRBJ1-2; D is perhaps TRBD1 (5 bases). The CDR3 runs 18 residues. Trimming pared 3 bases from V and 2 bases from J, leaving 25 bases between. The germline gives CDR1 DFQATT, CDR2 SNEGSKA (reference sequence).

V and J are TRBV2 and TRBJ2-3, with D unresolved. This CDR3 region has 14 residues. Trimming removed 4 bases at V and 4 bases at J, with 12 bases between. In germline, CDR1 is SNHLY, CDR2 FYNNEI. As DNA, the CDR3 is TGTGCCAGCAGTGTCGGCTACCTCGCAGATACGCAGTATTTT. This codes for CASSVGYLADTQYF.

The V and J genes are TRBV20-1 and TRBJ2-7; 12 bases align to TRBD2. Trimming cost V 3 bases and J 6 bases; bases outside gene matches: 6. Looked up from germline, CDR1 is DFQATT and CDR2 is SNEGSKA (reference sequence). The CDR3 runs 14 residues. The CDR3, as DNA: TGCAGTGCTAGTCTACTAGCGGGAGGCGGCGAGCAGTACTTC. It specifies CSASLLAGGGEQYF.

V is TRBV11-1 and J is TRBJ2-3; 7 nucleotides align to TRBD1. In germline, CDR1 is SGHAT, CDR2 FQDESV (reference sequence). V dropped 0 bases and J dropped 9; count of bases not matched to a gene: 3. The length of the CDR3 is 13 residues. As DNA, the CDR3 is TGTGCCAGCAGCTTAGCGGGACAGAAGACGCAGTATTTT. Translating gives CASSLAGQKTQYF.

This clonotype was recorded a few times. The chain recombines TRBV12-3 or TRBV12-4 with TRBJ2-1; weak D call: TRBD2 (5 bases). This CDR3 has 14 residues. The V gene lost 5 bases and the J gene lost 15 bases, with 23 bases spanning the gap. CDR3 sequence: CASSPRAPDLARFF. CDR3 sequence (DNA): TGTGCCAGCAGTCCTAGGGCCCCCGACTTAGCGCGGTTCTTC.